This is a list of T cell receptor beta chains from one sample in a study of T cell responses to AZD1222 COVID-19 vaccine. The protocol was immunoSEQ multiplex PCR, while the TCRdb copy is restricted to in-frame clones and leaves out a portion. The table shows more than 95,000 clones, with almost 90% occurring only once. The sequencing used peripheral blood, collected on day 0 of AZD1222 vaccination. The receptors were sampled from an adult in good health. CDR3s include the opening cysteine and the closing phenylalanine or tryptophan. Fields, in order: clone size, J gene, V gene, D gene, CDR3 DNA, CDR3 protein. The D gene is left open where the match is weak. The size field is filled for only some rows; it gives once, few, many or a size class.

>-|TRBJ1-6|TRBV21-1|-
TGTGCCAGCAGCCCAAGGACAGGGAGCTCCTATAATTCACCCCTCCACTTT
CASSPRTGSSYNSPLHF
>-|TRBJ2-7|TRBV15|-
TGTGCCACCAGCAGAGATAGACAGTACGAGCAGTACTTC
CATSRDRQYEQYF
>few|TRBJ1-6|TRBV11-3|-
TGTGCCAGCAGCTCCAGCAGGGACGCGAATTCACCCCTCCACTTT
CASSSSRDANSPLHF
>-|TRBJ1-3|TRBV11-2|-
TGTGCCAGCAGCTCTCTAACAGGTCCTGGAAACACCATATATTTT
CASSSLTGPGNTIYF
>-|TRBJ1-3|TRBV19|-
TGTGCCAGTAGTATAGCCGGAAGCCCTGACTCTGGAAACACCATATATTTT
CASSIAGSPDSGNTIYF
>-|TRBJ1-1|TRBV11-3|TRBD1
TGTGCCAGCAGCCTTCGGACAGGGGGGAACACTGAAGCTTTCTTT
CASSLRTGGNTEAFF
>few|TRBJ2-3|TRBV9|TRBD1
TGTGCCAGCAGCGTATCAGGGGGCGAGGGCACAGATACGCAGTATTTT
CASSVSGGEGTDTQYF
>-|TRBJ2-4|TRBV9|TRBD2
TGTGCCAGCAGCATCAGTAGCGGGAGGGAAAACATTCAGTACTTC
CASSISSGRENIQYF
>-|TRBJ1-2|TRBV7-6|-
TGTGCCAGCAGCTTAGACAGGGCCAATGGCTACACCTTC
CASSLDRANGYTF
>-|TRBJ2-1|TRBV7-2|-
TGTGCCAGCAGCTTAGCGGGTCCCTACAATGAGCAGTTCTTC
CASSLAGPYNEQFF
>-|TRBJ1-4|TRBV5-8|TRBD1
TGTGCCAGCAGCTTCACGGGACAGGCGGCTCAGGGTGAAAAACTGTTTTTT
CASSFTGQAAQGEKLFF
>-|TRBJ2-3|TRBV5-4|-
TGTGCCAGCAGCTTGGGTGGGACGGCTAGCACAGATACGCAGTATTTT
CASSLGGTASTDTQYF
>-|TRBJ1-2|TRBV18|-
TGTGCCAGCTCACCCCCAACCCTCGGACAGAAGCCTAACTATGGCTACACCTTC
CASSPPTLGQKPNYGYTF
>-|TRBJ1-1|TRBV3-1/TRBV3-2|TRBD1
TGTGCCAGCAGCCCTTGGGACAGGGAGAACACTGAAGCTTTCTTT
CASSPWDRENTEAFF
>-|TRBJ1-1|TRBV28|-
TGTGCCAGCAGTTTACAGAGGGGGGCTACTGAAGCTTTCTTT
CASSLQRGATEAFF
>-|TRBJ1-2|TRBV18|-
TGTGCCAGCTCACCTATGACGGTTACCTATGGCTACACCTTC
CASSPMTVTYGYTF
>-|TRBJ1-5|TRBV6-5|TRBD1
TGTGCCAGCAGCCTGGGACAGACCCTGGGGCCCCAGCATTTT
CASSLGQTLGPQHF
>-|TRBJ1-1|TRBV7-9|TRBD1
TGTGCCAGCAGGAGCGGGACAGGGGGCTTTGAAGCTTTCTTT
CASRSGTGGFEAFF
>-|TRBJ1-2|TRBV19|TRBD1
TGTGCCAGTAGAACGTCAGGGGGCGGCTATGGCTACACCTTC
CASRTSGGGYGYTF
>-|TRBJ2-1|TRBV5-1|-
TGCGCCAGCAGGATAGGGCAGTCCTACAATGAGCAGTTCTTC
CASRIGQSYNEQFF
>-|TRBJ2-1|TRBV7-3|-
TGTGCCAGCAGCTTAGCCCCGGCGGTTCGGGGCACCAATGAGCAGTTCTTC
CASSLAPAVRGTNEQFF
>-|TRBJ2-7|TRBV4-3|-
TGCGCCAGCAGCCAAGAGGAGGGGACCGAGCAGTACTTC
CASSQEEGTEQYF
>-|TRBJ1-5|TRBV6-2/TRBV6-3|-
TGTGCCAGCAGTTACCACGGAAGCAATCAGCCCCAGCATTTT
CASSYHGSNQPQHF
>-|TRBJ1-1|TRBV7-9|-
TGTGCCAGCACCCCAAGCGGGACTGAAGCTTTCTTT
CASTPSGTEAFF
>-|TRBJ1-2|TRBV5-4|TRBD1
TGTGCCAGCAGCTTACCAGGGGGCGGAAACTATGGCTACACCTTC
CASSLPGGGNYGYTF
>-|TRBJ1-5|TRBV5-1|-
TGCGCCAGCAGCTTGGGTGAGGGGGACAGCAATCAGCCCCAGCATTTT
CASSLGEGDSNQPQHF
>once|TRBJ2-1|TRBV7-3|TRBD1
TGTGCCAGCAGCTTAGACAGGGGGAACTACAATGAGCAGTTCTTC
CASSLDRGNYNEQFF
>-|TRBJ1-2|TRBV18|-
TGTGCCAGCTCACCACAGGGGACAAACTATGGCTACACCTTC
CASSPQGTNYGYTF
>once|TRBJ1-2|TRBV19|TRBD1
TGTGCCAGTAAGGGACAGGGGGTAGTCGGCTATGGCTACACCTTC
CASKGQGVVGYGYTF
>-|TRBJ1-2|TRBV4-3|-
TGCGCCAGCAGCCAAGATCGGTCAGGGGCCACTTATGGCTACACCTTC
CASSQDRSGATYGYTF
>-|TRBJ1-2|TRBV19|TRBD1
TGTGCCAGTAGTATCGACAGGGTACAAAACTATGGCTACACCTTC
CASSIDRVQNYGYTF
>-|TRBJ1-4|TRBV9|-
TGTGCCAGCAGCGTAGCCCCTGGGACTAATGAAAAACTGTTTTTT
CASSVAPGTNEKLFF
>-|TRBJ2-3|TRBV7-8|-
TGTGCCAGCAGCTTACTGACGGGCGGGAACCTACCCACAGATACGCAGTATTTT
CASSLLTGGNLPTDTQYF
>-|TRBJ1-2|TRBV5-4|-
TGTGCCATAACATCTAACTATGGCTACACCTTC
CAITSNYGYTF
>-|TRBJ1-1|TRBV19|-
TGTGCCAGTAGCGTCCCCGGGAGTGGGGCTTTCTTT
CASSVPGSGAFF
>-|TRBJ1-5|TRBV18|-
TGTGCCAGCTCACAGAACCAAGGGGAGGCGGGCAATCAGCCCCAGCATTTT
CASSQNQGEAGNQPQHF
>-|TRBJ2-7|TRBV11-3|TRBD1
TGTGCCAGCAGCCCACAACCGGGACAGGGGCTGGGGGAGCAGTACTTC
CASSPQPGQGLGEQYF
>-|TRBJ2-4|TRBV4-1|TRBD2
TGCGCCAGCAGCCAAGAGGGGGGGACCAAAAACATTCAGTACTTC
CASSQEGGTKNIQYF
>-|TRBJ2-3|TRBV19|TRBD2
TGTGCCAGTAGTATAGGGATGGGACTAGCGGGAGGCCTAAGCACAGATACGCAGTATTTT
CASSIGMGLAGGLSTDTQYF
>-|TRBJ1-2|TRBV5-1|-
TGCGCCAGCAGCCTTACGGGGGTTGTCTATGGCTACACCTTC
CASSLTGVVYGYTF
>-|TRBJ2-7|TRBV28|TRBD2
TGTGCCAGCAAGAGGGAACGGACTAGTTTCTACGAGCAGTACTTC
CASKRERTSFYEQYF
>-|TRBJ1-5|TRBV28|-
TGTGCCAGCAGGGAGGGGACTAGGCCCCAGCATTTT
CASREGTRPQHF